This T cell receptor beta chain stems from a study of T cell clones after liver transplantation. For the study at large: Third-party-reactive TCRbeta sequences from pre-transplant mixed lymphocyte reactions served as antigen-independent comparators. Until 12-24 months post-transplant, subjects got standard immunosuppression and no induction. Timepoints were pre-transplant, pre-withdrawal, and after withdrawal was completed or failed. Whole-study findings and limits: In a couple of subjects, few donor cells limited the measurable donor-reactive repertoire.

Produced via immunoSEQ multiplex PCR; TCRdb's table is partial and in-frame only. The sample carries 70,000 or so clones, nearly 95% recorded once. About this clone: Its antigen is as yet unknown.

CDR1 and CDR2 (germline): KGHSH, LQKENI. Trimming removed 3 bases from V and 4 bases from J, with 10 bases in between. This CDR3 is 15 amino acids long. The V and J genes are TRBV18 and TRBJ2-6, with D tentatively TRBD1 (6 bases). Source: CD4+ T cells from blood, taken approximately 25 months after liver transplant. This TCR came from a human patient who received a liver transplant. Part of the T cell pool may stem from the graft donor. The CDR3 DNA sequence: TGTGCCAGCTCACCCACAGGGATGGGGGCCAACGTCCTGACTTTC. Amino acid sequence: CASSPTGMGANVLTF.